This T cell receptor (beta chain) appears in the sequencing data of a study of T cell changes during pregnancy in multiple sclerosis. This CDR3 has 12 residues. Unmatched junction bases numbered 8, after V lost 4 bases and J lost 11 bases. Germline assignment: CDR1 SGHTS and CDR2 YDEGEE. Here immunoSEQ multiplex PCR was the method, and the copy in TCRdb shows in-frame clones only, minus some. The sample contains about 60,000 clones, more than 75% of which appear only once. The V gene is TRBV5-8, the J gene TRBJ2-5; 7 nucleotides agree with TRBD2. This clonotype originated in a female donor with multiple sclerosis, enrolled in a pregnancy study. The source material was peripheral blood, sampled in the second trimester of pregnancy. CDR3 residues: CASSAGRAAQYF. The CDR3 nucleotides are TGTGCCAGCAGCGCTGGGAGGGCGGCTCAGTACTTC.